This TCR beta chain was recorded in a study of T cells in Graves' hyperthyroidism and ophthalmopathy. About the research overall: Peripheral blood draws took place at initial diagnosis, ahead of any treatment. Study-wide findings and caveats: Researchers found most expanded thyroid clonotypes above 0.001 in blood as well. A model built on 13 V-J features separated ophthalmopathy from stable hyperthyroidism.

V was pared by 4 bases and J by 6 bases, with 15 bases between. CDR3 length: 14 amino acids. The germline V gene has CDR1 LNHNV and CDR2 YYDKDF (reference sequence). On the basis of clinical symptoms, serum thyroxine and TRAb, thyroid ultrasound and orbital computed tomography, diagnoses were made. RNA transcripts served as the template for amplifying TCR beta CDR3 regions. During a first-round RT-PCR of the TCR CDR3, the HTBI primer set was used. TCRdb recomputed calls from the multiplex PCR reads with MiXCR, one row per CDR3 protein. The table includes around 490,000 distinct CDR3 sequences, nearly 20% detected once. Concerning this clonotype: Its matching antigen is unknown.

The sample consisted of blood. The TCR was taken from a man aged 40-55 years with Graves' ophthalmopathy. This rearrangement joins TRBV15 to TRBJ1-2, with a possible D match to TRBD1 (6 bases). In nucleotides, the CDR3 is TGTGCCACCAGCAACTTGCAGGGGCTGGATGGCTACACCTTC. This gives the protein CATSNLQGLDGYTF.